This TCR beta chain appears in the sequencing data of a study of chemoradiotherapy in HPV16-positive cancers. Points from the study as a whole: HPV-responsive T-cell expansion during chemoradiotherapy was linked to improved recurrence-free survival in HPV16-positive patients. Candidate HPV-specific clones and E7-related TCR motifs grew in tumor during treatment.

TCRdb's table, derived via immunoSEQ multiplex PCR, lists solely in-frame clones and lacks some. The sample holds 3,600 or so clones, over 70% seen once. The germline gives CDR1 SEHNR, CDR2 FQNEAQ (reference sequence). This CDR3 is built from 12 residues. With 6 bases removed from V and 1 base from J, the gap between germline ends came to 7 bases. This clone was recorded a few times. Its specificity is unknown. This specimen was collected from a patient who underwent chemoradiotherapy. The rearrangement links TRBV7-9 to TRBJ2-7, with D tentatively TRBD1 (5 bases). The source is a human donor with HPV-associated anogenital cancer. The CDR3 region is CASSQGSYEQYF. DNA of the CDR3: TGTGCCAGCAGTCAGGGTTCCTACGAGCAGTACTTC.